These 26 T cell receptor beta chains share one sample of origin, sequenced in a study of cytomegalovirus exposure and HLA in healthy donors. Profiled with immunoSEQ multiplex PCR; TCRdb holds only in-frame clones, not every one. The table lists more than 95,000 clones, over 85% of them singletons, with less than 2% in the top ten. The sample was PBMCs. The receptor source for this set is a woman in her late teens or twenties in good health and CMV-seronegative.

In this sample, this clone turned up a few times. J is TRBJ2-2 and V is TRBV9; perhaps TRBD2 as D (6 bases). The CDR3 sequence is 12 residues long. The ends were cut back, 0 bases at V and 15 bases at J, with 12 bases in the middle. Per the germline V gene, CDR1 is SGDLS and CDR2 is YYNGEE. The CDR3 sequence: CASSVAGGGLFF. The CDR3 DNA reads as TGTGCCAGCAGCGTAGCCGGGGGAGGATTGTTTTTT.

This chain links TRBV5-6 with TRBJ1-2, with 11 bases lining up with TRBD1. The germline gives CDR1 SGHDT, CDR2 YYEEEE. The junction had 15 bases not matched to a gene; V was cut back by 4 bases and J by 4 bases. This CDR3 spans 18 amino acids. DNA for the CDR3: TGTGCCAGCAGCGGGGGTGGGACAGGGGGGCTCGAGGTCTATGGCTACACCTTC. This translates into CASSGGGTGGLEVYGYTF.

The V gene is TRBV4-3, the J gene TRBJ1-2, with D possibly matching TRBD1 (5 bases). This CDR3 is 16 amino acids long. Between the trimmed V and J ends, which lost 0 bases and 6 bases, there was a span of 17 bases. Germline CDR1 reads LGHNA; CDR2 reads YSLEER. The CDR3 DNA is TGCGCCAGCAGCCAAGATACGCGGGGCGCGTGGAATGGCTACACCTTC. Its protein is CASSQDTRGAWNGYTF.

The chain couples TRBV5-6 to TRBJ1-5; D is perhaps TRBD1 (5 bases). Germline loops: CDR1 SGHDT, CDR2 YYEEEE. The CDR3 spans 15 residues. Deletions cut 4 bases from V and 3 bases from J, with 14 bases between. CDR3 amino acids: CASSRGQGSNQPQHF. CDR3 bases: TGTGCCAGCAGCCGTGGTCAGGGATCCAATCAGCCCCAGCATTTT.

This clone occurred once. The V call is TRBV19, the J call TRBJ2-2; 9 bases are a match to TRBD1. Unmatched junction bases numbered 4, after V lost 6 bases and J lost 5 bases. Germline V gives CDR1 LNHDA, CDR2 SQIVND (reference sequence). This CDR3 contains 14 residues. CDR3 bases: TGTGCCAGTAGCGGGACAGGGAATACCGGGGAGCTGTTTTTT. Protein: CASSGTGNTGELFF.

Note on this clone: The same CDR3 also results from other DNA sequences found in this sample. The chain combines TRBV10-3 with TRBJ1-2; TRBD1 matches 7 bases. The CDR3 length is 12 residues. CDR1 and CDR2 from the germline V gene are ENHRY and SYGVKD. With V trimmed by 10 bases and J by 2 bases, 4 bases remained unmatched. The CDR3 bases are TGTGCCACCGGACAGGCAAACTATGGCTACACCTTC. Amino acids: CATGQANYGYTF.

CDR3 nucleotides: TGCGCCAGCAGTCCCATAGAGGCCGGGGAGCTGTTTTTT. It translates to CASSPIEAGELFF. V usage is TRBV5-1 and J usage is TRBJ2-2; D remains ambiguous. V lost 5 bases and J 6 bases, leaving 11 bases between the germline ends. Looked up from germline, CDR1 is SGHRS and CDR2 is YFSETQ. This CDR3 has 13 residues.

The chain joins TRBV7-3 to TRBJ2-7; D remains unclear. Trimming stripped 5 bases from V and 2 bases from J, with 16 bases between. This CDR3 is built from 15 residues. The V gene's germline CDR1 is SGHTA and CDR2 FQGTGA. In DNA, the CDR3 is TGTGCCAGCAGCCCATTATCATCCCCGGCCTACGAGCAGTACTTC. Its translation: CASSPLSSPAYEQYF.

The chain is built from TRBV2 and TRBJ1-5; TRBD1 aligns across 8 bases. This CDR3 is 18 amino acids long. The V segment lost 4 bases and the J segment 0 bases; nucleotides outside the gene matches: 11. Germline V gene data show CDR1 as SNHLY and CDR2 as FYNNEI. The CDR3 nucleotides read TGTGCCAGCAGTGGAGGACAGGGCCAACTTTATAGCAATCAGCCCCAGCATTTT. Translated, it gives CASSGGQGQLYSNQPQHF.

This sequence joins TRBV7-2 and TRBJ2-3; 10 nucleotides line up with TRBD2. The length of the CDR3 is 16 residues. Germline V gives CDR1 SGHTA, CDR2 FQGNSA. V gave up 2 bases and J gave up 6 bases; unmatched junction bases: 8. The CDR3 coding sequence is TGTGCCAGCAGCTTATCACGGCTAGCGGGGGTGGATACGCAGTATTTT. It yields the protein CASSLSRLAGVDTQYF.

The rearrangement links TRBV7-9 to TRBJ2-7; D might be TRBD1 (5 bases). The V gene's germline CDR1 is SEHNR and CDR2 FQNEAQ (reference sequence). The CDR3 runs to 12 residues. Trimming stripped 3 bases from V and 10 bases from J, with 13 bases between. This chain's CDR3 is CASSFQGTDQYF. The CDR3 nucleotides read TGTGCCAGCAGCTTTCAGGGAACCGACCAGTACTTC.

The chain employs TRBV9 and TRBJ2-5; 9 bases agree with TRBD2. Germline-derived CDR1 and CDR2 are SGDLS and YYNGEE. The CDR3 loop spans 16 amino acids. V lost 0 bases to trimming and J lost 4 bases; unmatched junction nucleotides: 7. The CDR3: CASSVVAGGPGETQYF. Written as DNA, the CDR3 is TGTGCCAGCAGCGTAGTGGCGGGAGGGCCAGGAGAGACCCAGTACTTC.

The genes are TRBV25-1 and TRBJ2-2; weak D call: TRBD1 (7 bases). Per germline, CDR1 MGHDK and CDR2 SYGVNS. The CDR3 runs to 15 residues. Trimming took off 6 bases at V and 4 bases at J, with 15 bases between the two ends. CDR3 coding DNA: TGTGCCAGCAGCTCGGCAGGGGGGACCACCGGGGAGCTGTTTTTT. It encodes CASSSAGGTTGELFF.

The chain recombines TRBV30 with TRBJ1-1; possibly TRBD1 for D (5 bases). The V gene lost 4 bases and the J gene lost 4 bases, with 10 bases spanning the gap. This CDR3 has 12 residues. CDR1 and CDR2 (germline): GTSNPN, SVGIG (reference sequence). The CDR3 is CAWKRGTTEAFF. The CDR3 DNA follows: TGTGCCTGGAAAAGGGGTACCACTGAAGCTTTCTTT.

V usage is TRBV5-4 and J usage is TRBJ1-2, with unresolved D. With 1 base removed from V and 1 base from J, the gap between germline ends came to 14 bases. Germline V gene sequence: CDR1 SGHNT, CDR2 YYREEE (reference sequence). This CDR3 is 16 amino acids long. CDR3 nucleotides: TGTGCCAGCAGCTTGATGAGGGTAAAGGATAACTATGGCTACACCTTC. Its translation: CASSLMRVKDNYGYTF.

The rearrangement links TRBV6-6 to TRBJ1-2; the D gene is possibly TRBD1 (5 bases). V was cut by 6 bases and J by 4 bases, with 12 bases left in between. Germline V lookup: CDR1 MNHNY, CDR2 SVGAGI (reference sequence). The CDR3 spans 13 residues. The CDR3 nucleotides are TGTGCCAGCAGGGAGACAGAGTTCTATGGCTACACCTTC. Translation: CASRETEFYGYTF.

The CDR3 DNA follows: TGTGCCAGCAGTTTGGGAGTTCGGAGAGACGTCCAAAGAACGTACCAAGAGACCCAGTACTTC. It codes for CASSLGVRRDVQRTYQETQYF. The V call is TRBV27, the J call TRBJ2-5, with D perhaps TRBD2 (5 bases). Between the trimmed V and J ends, which lost 3 bases and 0 bases, there was a span of 29 bases. Germline V CDR1 and CDR2: MNHEY, SMNVEV (reference sequence). This CDR3 has 21 amino acids.

The chain uses TRBV2 and TRBJ2-3; 8 bases agree with TRBD2. The CDR3 is 14 amino acids. The V segment lost 6 bases and the J segment 4 bases; nucleotides outside the gene matches: 6. The germline V gene encodes CDR1 SNHLY and CDR2 FYNNEI. The CDR3 is CASSRQLAADTQYF. CDR3 sequence (DNA): TGTGCCAGCAGCCGACAACTAGCGGCAGATACGCAGTATTTT.

V is TRBV5-8 and J is TRBJ1-2; 8 bases align to TRBD1. V lost 0 bases, J lost 4 bases, and 5 bases stayed unmatched. Germline CDR1 reads SGHTS; CDR2 reads YDEGEE. The CDR3 consists of 15 residues. The CDR3: CASSLVGQAVYGYTF. The CDR3 DNA reads as TGTGCCAGCAGCTTGGTGGGACAGGCGGTCTATGGCTACACCTTC.

The V call is TRBV7-2, the J call TRBJ2-5; TRBD2 agrees at 13 bases. Trimming at V came to 3 bases and at J to 5 bases, leaving 3 bases not matched to a gene. CDR1 is SGHTA and CDR2 is FQGNSA in the germline V gene. The CDR3 covers 15 residues. CDR3 DNA: TGTGCCAGCAGCTTGGGACTAGCGGGACGGGAGACCCAGTACTTC. It codes for CASSLGLAGRETQYF.

This chain joins TRBV18 and TRBJ1-4; D possibly corresponds to TRBD1 (6 bases). Looked up from germline, CDR1 is KGHSH and CDR2 is LQKENI. The CDR3 spans 16 residues. V was clipped by 6 bases and J by 1 base, with 15 bases between them. This CDR3 reads CASSEGHMLTNEKLFF. CDR3 sequence (DNA): TGTGCCAGCTCCGAGGGACACATGTTAACTAATGAAAAACTGTTTTTT.

The chain couples TRBV30 to TRBJ2-7; possible D gene TRBD2, 5 bases. Germline-derived CDR1 and CDR2 are GTSNPN and SVGIG (reference sequence). V was clipped by 8 bases and J by 0 bases, with 11 bases between them. The CDR3 covers 12 residues. As DNA, the CDR3 is TGTGCCGCGTCGGACTTCTCCTACGAGCAGTACTTC. Translated: CAASDFSYEQYF. Based on the CDR3 plus reference TRBV30 and TRBJ2-7, the full variable domain is SQTIHQWPATLVQPVGSPLSLECTVEGTSNPNLYWYRQAAGRGLQLLFYSVGIGQISSEVPQNLSASRPQDRQFILSSKKLLLSDSGFYLCAASDFSYEQYFGPGTRLTVT.

The chain combines TRBV11-2 with TRBJ2-7, with D possibly TRBD1 on 6 matching bases. Trimming removed 0 bases from V and 6 bases from J, with 15 bases in between. The CDR3 totals 15 residues. Germline CDR1 reads SGHAT; CDR2 reads FQNNGV. The CDR3 region is CASSLDLRTAREQYF. In DNA, the CDR3 is TGTGCCAGCAGCTTAGATCTGCGGACAGCGCGCGAGCAGTACTTC.

This chain uses TRBV28 with TRBJ2-5, with 10 bases aligning to TRBD1. With 9 bases clipped from V and 4 bases from J, the junction kept 5 bases outside the gene matches. This CDR3 comprises 13 residues. CDR1 and CDR2 from the germline V gene are MDHEN and SYDVKM. CDR3 sequence: CASRTGGRETQYF. CDR3 sequence (DNA): TGTGCCAGTCGGACAGGGGGTCGAGAGACCCAGTACTTC.

The gene calls are TRBV6-1 and TRBJ1-1; maybe TRBD1 (5 bases). This CDR3 is 12 amino acids long. The germline V gene has CDR1 MNHNS and CDR2 SASEGT. The chain's CDR3 is CTTCDRTPEAFF. The DNA for the CDR3 is TGTACCACATGCGACAGAACCCCTGAAGCTTTCTTT.

This clone came up a few times. J is TRBJ2-7 and V is TRBV5-4, with 8 nucleotides matching TRBD1. V dropped 4 bases and J dropped 2; count of bases not matched to a gene: 2. The CDR3 loop spans 13 amino acids. In germline, CDR1 is SGHNT, CDR2 YYREEE (reference sequence). The CDR3 here is CASSPQGAYEQYF. CDR3 DNA sequence: TGTGCCAGCAGCCCACAGGGGGCCTACGAGCAGTACTTC.